This T cell receptor beta chain was recovered during a study of cytomegalovirus exposure and HLA in healthy donors. Study-wide findings and caveats: Across donors, sequencing depth was assumed by presence/absence analyses to be roughly uniform.

The germline V gene encodes CDR1 GTSNPN and CDR2 SVGIG (reference sequence). With 0 bases removed from V and 1 base from J, the gap between germline ends came to 9 bases. CDR3 length: 14 amino acids. In the PCR, 60 Vbeta and 13 Jbeta primers were used. Sequencing used immunoSEQ multiplex PCR; TCRdb keeps in-frame clones, though not all of them. Seen here are roughly 77,000 clones, nearly 80% observed once, and the top ten hold less than 4.5%. About this clone itself: The antigen remains unidentified.

The V gene is TRBV30, the J gene TRBJ2-5; D remains unclear. The source material was PBMCs. This TCR was sampled from a man aged 40-50 years in good health and CMV-seronegative. CDR3: CAWSVRRSQETQYF. CDR3 coding DNA: TGTGCCTGGAGTGTACGGCGGAGCCAAGAGACCCAGTACTTC.